The source of this T cell receptor beta chain is a study of shared clonotypes between healthy human individuals. Overall study results and limits: Several donors had around 5% of their naive CD4 clonotypes in common.

A CD45RA-negative memory subset and a CD45RA+ naive subset were separated from the CD4+ cells. The CDR3 has 15 residues. V dropped 4 bases and J dropped 0 bases, with 12 bases sitting between them. CDR1 and CDR2 from the germline V gene are SGHRS and YFSETQ. Worth noting for this clone: What it binds is unknown. The same CDR3 arises from other DNA sequences in this sample as well.

The assay was run at deep level. Data came from immunoSEQ multiplex PCR; TCRdb stores just in-frame clones and leaves some out. Of roughly 1.4 million clones detected, 98% to 99% appear once; the ten largest clones hold under 0.45%. Material for sequencing was naive CD4+ T cells sorted from blood. Sample subset: CD45RA+ positively selected. The sequence was obtained from a man between 25 and 39 years old in good health. The chain couples TRBV5-1 to TRBJ2-3, with D perhaps matching TRBD1 (6 bases). The CDR3 region is CASSLGQSSTDTQYF. CDR3 in DNA: TGCGCCAGCAGCCTAGGACAGTCCAGCACAGATACGCAGTATTTT.